This T cell receptor (beta chain) comes out of a study of T cell repertoires in cytomegalovirus infection. Study at large: An indication of both CMV infection and matching HLA type came from public TCR beta signatures. Study-wide findings and caveats: Carriers of CMV plus the relevant HLA were identified by cumulative public TCR beta family frequency.

Via MiXCR, TCRdb re-called the reads, giving one row per CDR3 protein. The sample has roughly 230,000 distinct CDR3 sequences; approximately 13% are singletons. Remarks on this clonotype: The antigen is unknown.

CDR3 length: 16 residues. The trim removed 5 bases at V and 10 bases at J, leaving 16 bases unmatched. Germline V gene lookup returns CDR1 SQVTM and CDR2 ANQGSEA. Sequencing used PBMCs. This receptor was obtained from a human donor in good health (CMV status not recorded). Some clones in this sample may be carry-over from other donors' samples. The V and J genes are TRBV29-1 and TRBJ2-1, with 11 bases lining up with TRBD2. As DNA, the CDR3 is TGCAGCGTTCTTAAACCCGGGACTAGCGGACTTCTAGAGCAGTTCTTC. Translating gives CSVLKPGTSGLLEQFF.